The entry below describes one T cell receptor beta chain. This CDR3 spans 13 amino acids. V was cut by 7 bases and J by 7 bases, with 14 bases left in between. The germline V gene has CDR1 MNHNS and CDR2 SASEGT. The data belong to a study of blood T cell repertoires in COVID-19. Overall study context: Sites across the United States, Italy and Spain contributed samples from acute and convalescent COVID-19. The analysed material was cDNA or gDNA that came from T cells, B-cell-depleted T cells, or PBMCs.

Per the original data handling: Estimation of nucleated cell counts was performed using reference gene primer amplification. TCRdb keeps only in-frame clones here, not all; method: immunoSEQ multiplex PCR. That table supplies the V and J calls and clone size; D and trimming were determined from the DNA. The sample records about 190,000 clones, 80% to 90% being singletons. The TCR was taken from a man aged 30 to 45 with active or convalescent COVID-19. V gene TRBV6-1 combines with J gene TRBJ1-5; D is undetermined. The sequenced material came from peripheral blood. CDR3 protein: CASTEGLPQPQHF. DNA for the CDR3: TGTGCCAGCACCGAGGGTTTACCCCAGCCCCAGCATTTT.